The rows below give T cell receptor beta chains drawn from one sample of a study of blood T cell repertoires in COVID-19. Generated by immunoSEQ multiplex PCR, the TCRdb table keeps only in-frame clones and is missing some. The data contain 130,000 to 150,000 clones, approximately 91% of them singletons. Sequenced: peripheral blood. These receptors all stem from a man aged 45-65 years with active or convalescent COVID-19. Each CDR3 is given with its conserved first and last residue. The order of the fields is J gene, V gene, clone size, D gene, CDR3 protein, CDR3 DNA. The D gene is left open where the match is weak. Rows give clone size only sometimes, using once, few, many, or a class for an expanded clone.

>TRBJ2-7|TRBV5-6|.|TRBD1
CASSPFGQGLPEQYF
TGTGCCAGCAGCCCATTTGGACAGGGCCTTCCCGAGCAGTACTTC
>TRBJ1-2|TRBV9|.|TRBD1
CASSVQGQGGNGYTF
TGTGCCAGCAGCGTCCAGGGACAGGGGGGAAATGGCTACACCTTC
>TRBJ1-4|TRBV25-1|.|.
CASRGTGQKLFF
TGTGCCAGCAGGGGAACAGGGCAGAAACTGTTTTTT
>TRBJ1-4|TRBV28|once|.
CASKWGPSEEKLFF
TGTGCCAGCAAATGGGGGCCCTCGGAGGAAAAACTGTTTTTT
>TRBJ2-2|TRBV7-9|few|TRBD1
CASSLAGTGYTGELFF
TGTGCCAGCAGCCTCGCCGGGACAGGCTACACCGGGGAGCTGTTTTTT
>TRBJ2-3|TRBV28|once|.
CASSPRGSPTDTQYF
TGTGCCAGCAGCCCGCGAGGGTCCCCCACAGATACGCAGTATTTT
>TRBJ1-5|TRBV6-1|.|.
CASSELAGGGRSNQPQHF
TGTGCCAGCAGTGAATTAGCGGGGGGGGGTCGCAGCAATCAGCCCCAGCATTTT
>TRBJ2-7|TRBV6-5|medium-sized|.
CASSYSRTHEQYF
TGTGCCAGCAGTTACTCTAGGACACACGAGCAGTACTTC
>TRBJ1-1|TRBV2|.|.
CASSGQGAMRAFF
TGTGCCAGCAGTGGTCAGGGTGCCATGAGAGCTTTCTTT
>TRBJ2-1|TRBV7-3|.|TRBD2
CASSLAGGYNEQFF
TGTGCCAGCAGCTTAGCGGGAGGTTACAATGAGCAGTTCTTC
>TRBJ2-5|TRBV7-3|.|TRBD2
CASSWGTTQETQYF
TGTGCCAGCAGCTGGGGGACTACACAAGAGACCCAGTACTTC
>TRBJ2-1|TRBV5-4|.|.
CASSLGVLQFF
TGTGCCAGCAGCTTGGGCGTATTACAGTTCTTC
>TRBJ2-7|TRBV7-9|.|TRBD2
CASSRDYRSYEQYF
TGTGCCAGCAGCCGGGACTACCGCTCCTACGAGCAGTACTTC
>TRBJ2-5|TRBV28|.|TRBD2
CASSPTLTSGRRETQYF
TGTGCCAGCAGTCCGACTCTGACTAGCGGGAGGAGGGAGACCCAGTACTTC
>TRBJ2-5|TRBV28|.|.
CASRIGGGEETQYF
TGTGCCAGCAGAATAGGGGGGGGTGAAGAGACCCAGTACTTC
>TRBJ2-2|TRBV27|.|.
CASSLLAGFGTGELFF
TGTGCCAGCAGTTTATTGGCAGGGTTTGGCACCGGGGAGCTGTTTTTT
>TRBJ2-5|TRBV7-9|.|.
CASSFSSQETQYF
TGTGCCAGCAGCTTCTCCAGTCAAGAGACCCAGTACTTC
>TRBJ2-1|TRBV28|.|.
CASSSTGSYNEQFF
TGTGCCAGCAGTTCGACAGGTTCCTACAATGAGCAGTTCTTC
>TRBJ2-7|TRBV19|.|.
CASIPHYEQYF
TGTGCCAGTATTCCCCACTACGAGCAGTACTTC
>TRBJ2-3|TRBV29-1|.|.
CSQTGGTDTQYF
TGCAGCCAAACCGGGGGCACAGATACGCAGTATTTT
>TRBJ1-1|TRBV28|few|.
CASSWAGGTEAFF
TGTGCCAGCAGTTGGGCGGGAGGGACTGAAGCTTTCTTT
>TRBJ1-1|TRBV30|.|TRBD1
CAWSARQGEAFF
TGTGCCTGGAGTGCCCGACAGGGTGAAGCTTTCTTT
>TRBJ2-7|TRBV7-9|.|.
CASSSPGIPFSYEQYF
TGTGCCAGCAGCTCTCCCGGGATTCCTTTCTCCTACGAGCAGTACTTC
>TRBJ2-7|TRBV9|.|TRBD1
CASSADRVSYEQYF
TGTGCCAGCAGCGCCGACAGGGTATCCTACGAGCAGTACTTC
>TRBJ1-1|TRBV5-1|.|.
CASSLAHRNTEAFF
TGCGCCAGCAGCTTGGCCCACAGAAACACTGAAGCTTTCTTT
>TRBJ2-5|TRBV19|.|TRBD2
CASSIPGGRVETQYF
TGTGCCAGTAGTATCCCCGGCGGGAGAGTAGAGACCCAGTACTTC
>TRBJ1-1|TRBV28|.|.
CASSLSLEAFF
TGTGCCAGCAGTTTGAGTCTCGAAGCTTTCTTT
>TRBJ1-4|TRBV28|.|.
CASSPRGSTNEKLFF
TGTGCCAGCAGTCCCAGAGGCTCAACTAATGAAAAACTGTTTTTT
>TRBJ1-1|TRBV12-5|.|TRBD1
CASGIGQANTEAFF
TGTGCTAGTGGTATCGGACAGGCCAACACTGAAGCTTTCTTT
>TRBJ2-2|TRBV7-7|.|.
CASSAGQSGELFF
TGTGCTAGCAGCGCGGGACAGTCCGGGGAGCTGTTTTTT
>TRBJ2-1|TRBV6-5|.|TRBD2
CASSPGLAVYNEQFF
TGTGCCAGCAGCCCGGGACTAGCGGTCTACAATGAGCAGTTCTTC
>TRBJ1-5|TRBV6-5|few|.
CASNRGNQPQHF
TGTGCCAGCAATCGGGGTAATCAGCCCCAGCATTTT
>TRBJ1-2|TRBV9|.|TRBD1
CASSPSTGGWDYGYTF
TGTGCCAGCAGCCCGTCGACAGGGGGATGGGACTATGGCTACACCTTC
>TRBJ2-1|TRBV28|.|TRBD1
CASSLKHRGLNEQFF
TGTGCCAGCAGTTTAAAGCACAGGGGGCTTAATGAGCAGTTCTTC
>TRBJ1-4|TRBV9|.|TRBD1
CASSGREGAGEKLFF
TGTGCCAGCAGCGGAAGAGAGGGGGCAGGGGAAAAACTGTTTTTT
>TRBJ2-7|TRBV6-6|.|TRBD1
CASSSTGVYEQYF
TGTGCCAGCAGTTCCACAGGGGTCTACGAGCAGTACTTC
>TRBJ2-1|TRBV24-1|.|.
CATSDHTTRLHLPEQFF
TGTGCCACCAGTGATCACACGACTAGACTTCACCTCCCTGAGCAGTTCTTC
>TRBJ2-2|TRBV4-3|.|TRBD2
CASSRGLAGGTGELFF
TGCGCCAGCAGCCGGGGACTAGCGGGAGGGACCGGGGAGCTGTTTTTT
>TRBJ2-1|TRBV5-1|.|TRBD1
CASSPLTGDGIVNEQFF
TGCGCCAGCAGCCCCTTGACAGGGGACGGGATTGTCAATGAGCAGTTCTTC
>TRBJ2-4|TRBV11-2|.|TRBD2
CASSSNKREGFIQYF
TGTGCCAGCAGTTCGAACAAGCGGGAGGGATTCATTCAGTACTTC
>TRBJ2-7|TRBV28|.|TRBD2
CASSPPGLPPYEQYF
TGTGCCAGCAGTCCACCGGGACTACCTCCCTACGAGCAGTACTTC
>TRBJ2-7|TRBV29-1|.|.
CSVSPVPRGEQYF
TGCAGCGTTTCACCCGTACCGCGTGGCGAGCAGTACTTC
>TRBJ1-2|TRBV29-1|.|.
CSVEGGFYGYTF
TGCAGCGTTGAGGGGGGGTTCTATGGCTACACCTTC
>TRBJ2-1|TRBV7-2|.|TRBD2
CASSLIAGGVEQFF
TGTGCCAGCAGCTTGATAGCGGGAGGGGTTGAGCAGTTCTTC
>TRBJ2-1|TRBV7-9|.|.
CASSQFSITEQFF
TGTGCCAGCAGCCAATTTAGCATAACTGAGCAGTTCTTC
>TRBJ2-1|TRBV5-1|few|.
CASSSGADPSYNEQFF
TGCGCCAGCAGCTCCGGAGCAGACCCCTCCTACAATGAGCAGTTCTTC
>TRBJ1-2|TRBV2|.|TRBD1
CASSRTGGDGYTF
TGTGCCAGCAGTCGCACAGGGGGCGATGGCTACACCTTC
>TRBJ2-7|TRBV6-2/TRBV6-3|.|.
CASSQLAASGFPYEQYF
TGTGCCAGCAGTCAACTGGCCGCGAGCGGGTTTCCCTACGAGCAGTACTTC
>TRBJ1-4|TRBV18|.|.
CASSEYRRATNEKLFF
TGTGCCAGCTCAGAGTACAGGAGAGCAACTAATGAAAAACTGTTTTTT
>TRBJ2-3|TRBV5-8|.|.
CASSLVTSRIDTQYF
TGTGCCAGCAGCTTAGTAACTAGTCGCATAGATACGCAGTATTTT
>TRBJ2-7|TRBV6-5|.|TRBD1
CASRTGTASNYEQYF
TGTGCCAGCAGAACGGGGACAGCGTCAAACTACGAGCAGTACTTC
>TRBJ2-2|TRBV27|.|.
CASKSWTGTGELFF
TGTGCCAGCAAGAGTTGGACGGGGACCGGGGAGCTGTTTTTT
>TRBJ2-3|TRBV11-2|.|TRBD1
CASRKQGMRFTDTQYF
TGTGCCAGCAGAAAACAGGGGATGCGGTTCACAGATACGCAGTATTTT
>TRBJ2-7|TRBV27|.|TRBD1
CASSLGQGASYEQYF
TGTGCCAGCAGTTTAGGACAGGGGGCGTCGTACGAGCAGTACTTC
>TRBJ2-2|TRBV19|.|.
CASKVQSLVTGELFF
TGTGCCAGTAAAGTACAGTCGCTCGTCACCGGGGAGCTGTTTTTT